This TCR beta chain was sequenced in a study of blood T cell repertoires in COVID-19 (TCRdb year 2020). As for the study more broadly: Collaborator samples came from the United States, Italy and Spain and covered acute and convalescent phases of COVID-19. The prospective study material was composed of cDNA or gDNA derived from T cells, B-cell-depleted T cells, or PBMCs. The dataset comprised deeply sampled blood TCRbeta repertoires from subjects exposed to, actively infected with, or recovered from COVID-19. The repertoires were made available in a free public database intended to serve as a resource for research on the immune response to SARS-CoV-2. Samples were obtained from the ongoing ImmuneRACE study (first 160 participants) and from 1,254 subjects provided by 6 global collaborators. Nearly every sample came with metadata listing a de-identified subject ID, COVID-19 status, age in years and sex. Where HLA class I and class II types were available, the types were taken from metadata supplied by the sample provider, not from assay-based typing. Overall results and qualifications from the work: The amount of clinical and demographic metadata varied by source and participant and was provided uncurated.

Trimming takes 8 bases from V and 1 base from J, and the germline ends sit 17 bases apart. Via the germline V gene, CDR1 is MDHEN and CDR2 SYDVKM. The CDR3, cysteine through phenylalanine, is 15 amino acids long. The retained sequence is limited to the CDR3, 45 bases, with the frame set at the first base. The immunoSEQ Assay, a bias-controlled multiplex PCR, was used to amplify TCRbeta CDR3 regions from genomic DNA. The study's own analysis went as follows. The number of nucleated cells in each sample was estimated from the amplification of reference gene primers within the assay. Sequence reads were collapsed and filtered to measure the absolute abundance of every unique TCRbeta CDR3 rearrangement. For each sample, productive Simpson clonality was calculated by taking the square root of Simpson's diversity index across productive rearrangements. The clones in this table, taken by TCRdb from immuneACCESS, are in-frame only. Not every clone is retained; where verified, under half of the shortfall comes from an unresolved V gene, and the cause of the rest is unknown. The V and J calls and the clone size are those of that table, but D and trimming were determined from the DNA. The sample data list 130,000 to 150,000 clones, and nearly 90% of these were observed just once. The leading ten clones occupy 1.5% to 2% of the sample.

As concerns this clone: Its target antigen remains unknown. No qualities accompany the bases; no much larger clone lies one base away.

Collaborating institutions collected whole blood in K2EDTA tubes following their own protocols. Collaborator samples were shipped for TCRbeta analysis as frozen whole blood, isolated PBMCs, or DNA extracted from either sample type. Recombination joined TRBV28 with TRBJ1-1; TRBD1 is a weak D gene call, 5 bases matching. The source is a man in his 70s with acute or convalescent COVID-19. The sample was peripheral blood. The CDR3 protein sequence reads: CASPSGGAKNTEAFF. The sequenced DNA is TGTGCCAGCCCTTCGGGAGGGGCGAAGAACACTGAAGCTTTCTTT.